This T cell receptor (beta chain) was sequenced during a study of cytomegalovirus exposure and HLA in healthy donors. Findings and caveats of the study: According to reports, the classifier identified cytomegalovirus status with high specificity and sensitivity.

This table comes from immunoSEQ multiplex PCR, and its TCRdb copy is limited to in-frame clones, with some not included. Of approximately 190,000 clones listed, 84% were seen once; the top ten hold over 5.5%. Unmatched junction bases numbered 3, after V lost 3 bases and J lost 6 bases. Germline CDR1 reads SGHNT; CDR2 reads YYREEE (reference sequence). This CDR3 contains 15 residues. About this clone: Its specificity is not known.

Input material: PBMCs. This receptor was obtained from a man between 18 and 29 years old in good health and CMV-seropositive. The J gene is TRBJ2-2, the V gene TRBV5-4; 12 bases line up with TRBD2. The CDR3 sequence is CASSSGLAGSGELFF. The DNA for the CDR3 is TGTGCCAGCAGCTCGGGACTAGCGGGCTCCGGGGAGCTGTTTTTT. Based on the CDR3 plus reference TRBV5-4 and TRBJ2-2, the full variable domain is ETGVTQSPTHLIKTRGQQVTLRCSSQSGHNTVSWYQQALGQGPQFIFQYYREEENGRGNFPPRFSGLQFPNYSSELNVNALELDDSALYLCASSSGLAGSGELFFGEGSRLTVL.